Sequencing of this T cell receptor (beta chain) was carried out in a study of OX40 agonist ivuxolimab in advanced cancers. At the level of the study: One hepatocellular carcinoma and a couple of cutaneous melanoma patients partially responded. Study-level points and caveats: CD4+ and CD8+ blood T cells expanded clonally by week 6 at 0.1 to 3.0 mg/kg. Some of the nonresponding patients also showed low levels of normalized T-cell clonal expansion.

The CDR3 spans 16 residues. Germline CDR1 reads SGHTA; CDR2 reads FQGNSA. V was clipped by 5 bases and J by 7 bases; unmatched bases: 11. This clone was detected only once. Its cognate antigen is unknown. Libraries were prepared by immunoSEQ multiplex PCR; TCRdb keeps only in-frame clonotypes and omits some of them. The sample shows approximately 94,000 clones, around four fifths of them seen only once. With baseline, cycle 4 day 1, and cycle 7 day 1 as timepoints, blood was sampled. The chain is built from TRBV7-2 and TRBJ2-1, with 10 bases fitting TRBD1. Sequencing was performed on CD4+ or CD8+ T cells sorted from blood, taken in a trial of the OX40 agonist ivuxolimab. The TCR originated in an adult with an advanced solid tumor such as melanoma, head and neck, liver or kidney cancer. The DNA of the CDR3 is TGTGCCAGCAGCGGACTAAGACAGGGGGCCAGAAATGAGCAGTTCTTC. Translated: CASSGLRQGARNEQFF.